This TCR beta chain appears in the sequencing data of a study of blood T cell repertoires in COVID-19. Deletions cut 2 bases from V and 4 bases from J, with 15 bases between. The germline gives CDR1 GTSNPN, CDR2 SVGIG (reference sequence). This CDR3 region has 15 residues. Some clones are missing from TCRdb's copy, which holds only in-frame ones; the method was immunoSEQ multiplex PCR. The data contain 95,000 or so clones, approximately 80% of them singletons. This chain joins TRBV30 and TRBJ1-5; D perhaps matches TRBD1 (5 bases). The sample taken for sequencing was peripheral blood. This sequence originates from a man of 80 years or more with COVID-19, enrolled during active disease. DNA for the CDR3: TGTGCCTGGAGTCGCCCAGGGATGCCTAATCAGCCCCAGCATTTT. As protein: CAWSRPGMPNQPQHF.